This T cell receptor beta chain was sequenced in a study of blood T cell repertoires in COVID-19. On the study more broadly: The analysed material was cDNA or gDNA that came from T cells, B-cell-depleted T cells, or PBMCs.

Trimming took off 4 bases at V and 4 bases at J, with 15 bases between the two ends. The CDR3 is made up of 15 amino acids. The germline CDR1 and CDR2 sequences are LNHDA and SQIVND (reference sequence). The assay was immunoSEQ multiplex PCR, and TCRdb's table has in-frame clones only and misses some. The table includes tens of thousands of clones, about three quarters detected once. The sequence came from a man younger than 45 with COVID-19, enrolled during active disease. The rearrangement uses TRBV19 and TRBJ2-3; possibly TRBD1 for D (5 bases). Input material: peripheral blood. The CDR3 spells CASSTGMVPADTQYF. Written as DNA, the CDR3 is TGTGCCAGTAGTACAGGGATGGTGCCAGCAGATACGCAGTATTTT.